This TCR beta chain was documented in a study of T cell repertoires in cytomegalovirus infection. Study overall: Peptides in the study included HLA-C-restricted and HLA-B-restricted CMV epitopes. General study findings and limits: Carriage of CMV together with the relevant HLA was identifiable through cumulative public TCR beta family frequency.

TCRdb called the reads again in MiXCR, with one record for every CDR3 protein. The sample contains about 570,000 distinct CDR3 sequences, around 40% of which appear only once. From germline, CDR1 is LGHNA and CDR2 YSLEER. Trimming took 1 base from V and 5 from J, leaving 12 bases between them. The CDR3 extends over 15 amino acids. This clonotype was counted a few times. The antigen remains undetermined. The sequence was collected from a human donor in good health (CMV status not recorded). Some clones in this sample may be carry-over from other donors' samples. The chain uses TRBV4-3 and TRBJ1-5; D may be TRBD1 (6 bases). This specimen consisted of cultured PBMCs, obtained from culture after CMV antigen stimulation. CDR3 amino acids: CASSQGLQGYQPQHF. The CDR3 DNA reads TGCGCCAGCAGCCAAGGTCTACAGGGCTATCAGCCCCAGCATTTT.